The source of this T cell receptor beta chain is a study of blood T cell repertoires in COVID-19. Study-wide context: Acute and convalescent COVID-19 specimens originated in the United States, Italy and Spain. T cells, B-cell-depleted T cells, or PBMCs provided the cDNA or gDNA that served as material.

With 9 bases clipped from V and 6 bases from J, the junction kept 5 bases outside the gene matches. CDR1 is LNHDA, CDR2 SQIVND, per germline (reference sequence). The CDR3 has 12 amino acids. Original data processing: Reference gene primer amplification in the assay estimated nucleated cell counts. Clones were sequenced by immunoSEQ multiplex PCR, and TCRdb holds only the in-frame ones, with some missing. D and trimming were read from the DNA, whereas the V and J calls and clone size are those reported in that table. The table has 89,000 or so clones, 85% seen once; the top ten hold 35% to 45%. This receptor was taken from a man older than 75 with acute or convalescent COVID-19. The sequenced material came from peripheral blood. J is TRBJ2-3 and V is TRBV19; 8 bases are shared with TRBD2. The CDR3 sequence: CASQRGGDTQYF. The DNA of the CDR3 is TGTGCCAGCCAACGGGGGGGGGATACGCAGTATTTT.